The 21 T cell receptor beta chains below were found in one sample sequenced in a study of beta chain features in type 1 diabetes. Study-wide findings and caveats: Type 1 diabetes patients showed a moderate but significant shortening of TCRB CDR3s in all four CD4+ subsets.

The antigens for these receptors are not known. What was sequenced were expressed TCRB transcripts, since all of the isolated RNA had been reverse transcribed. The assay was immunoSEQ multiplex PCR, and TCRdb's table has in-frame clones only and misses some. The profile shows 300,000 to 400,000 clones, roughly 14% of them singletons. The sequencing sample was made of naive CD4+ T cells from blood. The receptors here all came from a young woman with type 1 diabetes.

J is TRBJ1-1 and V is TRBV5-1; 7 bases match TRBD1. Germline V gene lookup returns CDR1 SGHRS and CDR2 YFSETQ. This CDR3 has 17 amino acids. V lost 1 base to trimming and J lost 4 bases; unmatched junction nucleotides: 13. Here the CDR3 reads CASSLRPRISGGTEAFF. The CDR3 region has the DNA TGCGCCAGCAGCTTGAGGCCCCGAATATCAGGGGGCACTGAAGCTTTCTTT.

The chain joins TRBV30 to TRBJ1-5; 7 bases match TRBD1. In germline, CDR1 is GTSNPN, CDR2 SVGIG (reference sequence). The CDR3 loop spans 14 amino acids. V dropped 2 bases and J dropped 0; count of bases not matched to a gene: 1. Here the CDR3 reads CAWSRDSSNQPQHF. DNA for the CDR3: TGTGCCTGGAGTAGGGACAGTAGCAATCAGCCCCAGCATTTT. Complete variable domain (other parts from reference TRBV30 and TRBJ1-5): SQTIHQWPATLVQPVGSPLSLECTVEGTSNPNLYWYRQAAGRGLQLLFYSVGIGQISSEVPQNLSASRPQDRQFILSSKKLLLSDSGFYLCAWSRDSSNQPQHFGDGTRLSIL.

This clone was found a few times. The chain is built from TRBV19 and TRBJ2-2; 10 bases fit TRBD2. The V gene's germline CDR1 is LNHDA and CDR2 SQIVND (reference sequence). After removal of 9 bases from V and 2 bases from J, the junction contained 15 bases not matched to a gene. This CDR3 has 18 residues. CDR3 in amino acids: CASLQLGGLAVNTGELFF. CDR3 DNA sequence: TGTGCCAGCCTGCAACTGGGAGGACTAGCGGTCAACACCGGGGAGCTGTTTTTT.

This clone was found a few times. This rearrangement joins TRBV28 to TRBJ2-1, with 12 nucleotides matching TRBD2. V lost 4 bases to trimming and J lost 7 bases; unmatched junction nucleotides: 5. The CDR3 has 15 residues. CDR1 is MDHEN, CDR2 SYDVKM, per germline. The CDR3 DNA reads TGTGCCAGCAGTTCCCTAGCGGGAGGGACGAATGAGCAGTTCTTC. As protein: CASSSLAGGTNEQFF.

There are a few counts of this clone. Written as DNA, the CDR3 is TGTGCCAGCAGCTTAAGACAGGTCAACACTGAAGCTTTCTTT. Translation: CASSLRQVNTEAFF. The V gene is TRBV7-9, the J gene TRBJ1-1; tentatively, D is TRBD1 (6 bases). The germline V gene encodes CDR1 SEHNR and CDR2 FQNEAQ (reference sequence). The germline V and J ends were trimmed by 2 bases and 2 bases, with 9 bases remaining between them. This CDR3 has 14 amino acids.

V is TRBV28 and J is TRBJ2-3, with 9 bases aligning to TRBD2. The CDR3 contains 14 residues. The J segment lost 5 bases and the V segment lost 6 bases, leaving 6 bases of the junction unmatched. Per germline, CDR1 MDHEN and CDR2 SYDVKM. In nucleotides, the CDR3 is TGTGCCAGCAGCCCTCGACTAGCGGAAGATACGCAGTATTTT. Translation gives CASSPRLAEDTQYF.

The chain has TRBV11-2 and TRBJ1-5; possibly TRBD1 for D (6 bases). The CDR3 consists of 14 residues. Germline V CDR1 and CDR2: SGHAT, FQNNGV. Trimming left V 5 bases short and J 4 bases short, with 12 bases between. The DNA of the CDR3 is TGTGCCAGCAGCCGCAGTCAGGGGAATCAGCCCCAGCATTTT. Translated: CASSRSQGNQPQHF.

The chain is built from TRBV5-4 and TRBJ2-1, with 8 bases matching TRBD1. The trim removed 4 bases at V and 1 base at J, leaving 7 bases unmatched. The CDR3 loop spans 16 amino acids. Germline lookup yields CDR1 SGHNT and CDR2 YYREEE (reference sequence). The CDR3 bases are TGTGCCAGCAGCCCCCGACAGGGGAGTTCCTACAATGAGCAGTTCTTC. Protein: CASSPRQGSSYNEQFF. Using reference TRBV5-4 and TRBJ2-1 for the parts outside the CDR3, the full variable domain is ETGVTQSPTHLIKTRGQQVTLRCSSQSGHNTVSWYQQALGQGPQFIFQYYREEENGRGNFPPRFSGLQFPNYSSELNVNALELDDSALYLCASSPRQGSSYNEQFFGPGTRLTVL.

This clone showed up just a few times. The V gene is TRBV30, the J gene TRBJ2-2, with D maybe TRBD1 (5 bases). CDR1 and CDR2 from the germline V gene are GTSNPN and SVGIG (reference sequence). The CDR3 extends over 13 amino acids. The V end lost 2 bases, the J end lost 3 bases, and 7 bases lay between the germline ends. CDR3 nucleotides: TGTGCCTGGAGTCGACAGTACACCGGGGAGCTGTTTTTT. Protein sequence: CAWSRQYTGELFF.

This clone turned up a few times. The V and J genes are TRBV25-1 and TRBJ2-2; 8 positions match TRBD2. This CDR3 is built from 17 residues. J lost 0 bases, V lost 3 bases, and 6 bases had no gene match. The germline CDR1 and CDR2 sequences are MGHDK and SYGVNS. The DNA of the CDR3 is TGTGCCAGCAGTGACCGTAGCGGGGCCGCGAACACCGGGGAGCTGTTTTTT. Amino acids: CASSDRSGAANTGELFF.

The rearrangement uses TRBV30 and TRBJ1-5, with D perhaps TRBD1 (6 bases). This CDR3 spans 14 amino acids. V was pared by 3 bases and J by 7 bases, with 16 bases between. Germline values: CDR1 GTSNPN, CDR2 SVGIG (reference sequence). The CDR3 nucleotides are TGTGCCTGGAGCGTAACCACAGGGAAACAGCCCCAGCATTTT. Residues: CAWSVTTGKQPQHF.

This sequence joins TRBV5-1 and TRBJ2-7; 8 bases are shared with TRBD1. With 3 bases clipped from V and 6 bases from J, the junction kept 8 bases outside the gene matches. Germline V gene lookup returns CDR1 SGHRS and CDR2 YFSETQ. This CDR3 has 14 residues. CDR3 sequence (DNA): TGCGCCAGCAGCTCCGGACAGGGCGCTGGCGAGCAGTACTTC. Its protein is CASSSGQGAGEQYF.

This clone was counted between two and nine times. The CDR3 loop is CASSLHSPGNAFF. Written as DNA, the CDR3 is TGTGCCAGCAGCTTGCATAGCCCGGGGAATGCTTTCTTT. The rearrangement joins TRBV5-6 to TRBJ1-1, with D unclear. The CDR3 length is 13 residues. Trimming shortened V by 1 base and J by 11 bases, and 15 bases separated the two germline ends. In germline, CDR1 is SGHDT, CDR2 YYEEEE.

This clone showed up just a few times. CDR3 sequence (DNA): TGTGCCAGCAGCGCACACCCAACAGATACGCAGTATTTT. Translated: CASSAHPTDTQYF. This chain connects TRBV9 to TRBJ2-3; unclear D gene. The CDR3 length is 13 residues. Trimming shortened V by 3 bases and J by 3 bases, and 8 bases separated the two germline ends. Germline V lookup: CDR1 SGDLS, CDR2 YYNGEE.

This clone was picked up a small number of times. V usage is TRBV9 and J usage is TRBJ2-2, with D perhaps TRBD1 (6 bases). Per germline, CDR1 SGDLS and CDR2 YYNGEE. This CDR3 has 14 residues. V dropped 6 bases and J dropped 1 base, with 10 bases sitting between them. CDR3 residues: CASNPGQNTGELFF. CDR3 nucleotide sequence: TGTGCCAGCAACCCGGGACAGAACACCGGGGAGCTGTTTTTT. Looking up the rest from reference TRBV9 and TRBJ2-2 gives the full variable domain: DSGVTQTPKHLITATGQRVTLRCSPRSGDLSVYWYQQSLDQGLQFLIQYYNGEERAKGNILERFSAQQFPDLHSELNLSSLELGDSALYFCASNPGQNTGELFFGEGSRLTVL.

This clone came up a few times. CDR3 residues: CAWSAGGSRNEQFF. DNA of the CDR3: TGTGCCTGGAGCGCGGGCGGGAGTCGTAATGAGCAGTTCTTC. The chain combines TRBV30 with TRBJ2-1; 7 bases map to TRBD2. This CDR3 has 14 amino acids. Germline lookup yields CDR1 GTSNPN and CDR2 SVGIG (reference sequence). V lost 3 bases, J lost 7 bases, and 9 bases stayed unmatched.

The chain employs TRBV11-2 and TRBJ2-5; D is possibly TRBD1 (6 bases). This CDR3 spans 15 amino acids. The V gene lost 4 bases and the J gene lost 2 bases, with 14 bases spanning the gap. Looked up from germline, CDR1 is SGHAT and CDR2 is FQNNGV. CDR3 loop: CASSSIWDKQETQYF. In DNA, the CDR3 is TGTGCCAGCAGCTCTATCTGGGACAAGCAAGAGACCCAGTACTTC.

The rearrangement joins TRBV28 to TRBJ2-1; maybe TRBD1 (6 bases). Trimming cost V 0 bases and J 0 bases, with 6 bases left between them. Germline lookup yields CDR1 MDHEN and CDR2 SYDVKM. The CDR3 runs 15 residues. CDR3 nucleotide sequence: TGTGCCAGCAGTTTATGGACAGGCTCCTACAATGAGCAGTTCTTC. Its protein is CASSLWTGSYNEQFF.

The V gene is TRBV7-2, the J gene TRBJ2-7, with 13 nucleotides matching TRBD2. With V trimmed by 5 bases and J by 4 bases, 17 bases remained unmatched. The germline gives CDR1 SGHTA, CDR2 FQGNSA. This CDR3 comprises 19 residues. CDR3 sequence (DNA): TGTGCCAGCAGCCCCGCCGGGACTAGCGGGATAAGGGTGTCTTACGAGCAGTACGTC. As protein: CASSPAGTSGIRVSYEQYV.

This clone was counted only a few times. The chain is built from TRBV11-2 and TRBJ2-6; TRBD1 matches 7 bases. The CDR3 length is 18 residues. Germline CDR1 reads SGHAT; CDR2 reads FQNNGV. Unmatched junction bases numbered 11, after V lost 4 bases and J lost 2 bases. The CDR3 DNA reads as TGTGCCAGCAGCTCCCAACAGGGGTCAGGCACTGGGGCCAACGTCCTGACTTTC. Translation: CASSSQQGSGTGANVLTF.

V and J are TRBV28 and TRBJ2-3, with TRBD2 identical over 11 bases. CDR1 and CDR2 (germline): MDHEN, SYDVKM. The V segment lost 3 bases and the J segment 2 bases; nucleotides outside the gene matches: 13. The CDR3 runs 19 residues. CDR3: CASSFSPLLAGGFTDTQYF. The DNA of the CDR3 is TGTGCCAGCAGTTTCTCCCCCCTCCTAGCGGGAGGTTTCACAGATACGCAGTATTTT.